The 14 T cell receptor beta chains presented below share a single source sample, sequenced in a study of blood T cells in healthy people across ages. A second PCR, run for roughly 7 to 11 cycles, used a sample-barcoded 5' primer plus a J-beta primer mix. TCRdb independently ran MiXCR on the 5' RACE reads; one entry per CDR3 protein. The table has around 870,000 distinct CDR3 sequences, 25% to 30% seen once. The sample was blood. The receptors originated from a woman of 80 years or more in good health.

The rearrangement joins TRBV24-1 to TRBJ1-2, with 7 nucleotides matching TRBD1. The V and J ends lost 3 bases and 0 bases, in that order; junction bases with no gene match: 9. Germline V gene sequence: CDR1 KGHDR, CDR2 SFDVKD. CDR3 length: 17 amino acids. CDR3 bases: TGTGCCACCAGTGATGCACAAGGGGGCGCGTCTAACTATGGCTACACCTTC. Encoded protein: CATSDAQGGASNYGYTF.

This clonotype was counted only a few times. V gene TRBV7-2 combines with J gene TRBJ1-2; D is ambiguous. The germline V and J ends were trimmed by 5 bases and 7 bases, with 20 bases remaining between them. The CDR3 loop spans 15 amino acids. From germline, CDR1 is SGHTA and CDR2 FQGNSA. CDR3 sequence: CASSPRYSVRGGYTF. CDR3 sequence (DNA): TGTGCCAGCAGCCCTAGGTACTCGGTTCGAGGTGGCTACACCTTC.

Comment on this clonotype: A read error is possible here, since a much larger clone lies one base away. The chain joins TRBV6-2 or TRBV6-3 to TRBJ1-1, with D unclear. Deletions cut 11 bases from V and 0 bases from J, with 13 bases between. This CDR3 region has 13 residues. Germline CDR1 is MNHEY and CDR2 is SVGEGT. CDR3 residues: CAPQRAVNTEAFF. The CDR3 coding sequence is TGTGCCCCCCAGAGGGCGGTGAACACTGAAGCTTTCTTT.

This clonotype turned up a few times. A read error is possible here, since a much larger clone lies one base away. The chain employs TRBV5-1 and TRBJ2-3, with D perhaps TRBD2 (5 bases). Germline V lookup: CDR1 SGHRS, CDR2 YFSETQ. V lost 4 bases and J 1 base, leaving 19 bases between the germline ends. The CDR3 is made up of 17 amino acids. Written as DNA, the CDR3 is TGCGCCAGCAGCATTGGCTTACGGACTTACGGCACAGATACGCAGTATTTT. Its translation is CASSIGLRTYGTDTQYF.

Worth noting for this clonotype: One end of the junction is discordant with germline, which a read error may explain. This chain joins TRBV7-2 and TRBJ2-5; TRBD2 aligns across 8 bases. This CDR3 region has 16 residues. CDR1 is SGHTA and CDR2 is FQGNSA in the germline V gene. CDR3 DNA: TGTGCCAGCAGCTCCCCCTTGGCGGGAGGAAGAGAGATCCAGTACTTC. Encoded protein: CASSSPLAGGREIQYF.

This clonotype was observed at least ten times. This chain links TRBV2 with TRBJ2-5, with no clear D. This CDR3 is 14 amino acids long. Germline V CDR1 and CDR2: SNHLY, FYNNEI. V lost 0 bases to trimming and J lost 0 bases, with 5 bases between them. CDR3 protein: CASSEATYQETQYF. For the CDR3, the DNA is TGTGCCAGCAGTGAAGCGACGTACCAAGAGACCCAGTACTTC.

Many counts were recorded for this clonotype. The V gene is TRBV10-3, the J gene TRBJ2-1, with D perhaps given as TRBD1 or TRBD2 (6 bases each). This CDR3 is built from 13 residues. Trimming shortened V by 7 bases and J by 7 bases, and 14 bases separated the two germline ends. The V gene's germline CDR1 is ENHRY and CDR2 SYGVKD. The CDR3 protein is CAITRGERNEQFF. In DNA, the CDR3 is TGTGCCATCACAAGGGGGGAAAGAAATGAGCAGTTCTTC.

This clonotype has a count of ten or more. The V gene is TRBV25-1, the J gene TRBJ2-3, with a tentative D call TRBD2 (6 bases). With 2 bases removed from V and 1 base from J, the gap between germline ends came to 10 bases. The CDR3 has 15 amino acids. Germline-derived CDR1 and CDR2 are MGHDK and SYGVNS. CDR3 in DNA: TGTGCCAGCAGTGAAGGGGCGGGACGCACAGATACGCAGTATTTT. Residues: CASSEGAGRTDTQYF.

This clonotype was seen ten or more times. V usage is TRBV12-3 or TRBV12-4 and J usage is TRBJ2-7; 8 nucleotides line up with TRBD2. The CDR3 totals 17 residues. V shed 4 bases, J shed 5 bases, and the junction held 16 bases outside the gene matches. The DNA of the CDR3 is TGTGCCAGCAGTTCCACCCGGGGGGGCGCAGGTTCCCACGAGCAGTACTTC. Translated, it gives CASSSTRGGAGSHEQYF.

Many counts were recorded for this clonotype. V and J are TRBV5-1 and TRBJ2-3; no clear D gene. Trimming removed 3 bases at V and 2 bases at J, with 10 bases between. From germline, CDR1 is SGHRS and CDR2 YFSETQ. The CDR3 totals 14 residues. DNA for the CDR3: TGCGCCAGCAGCTATTCGGGTAACACAGATACGCAGTATTTT. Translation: CASSYSGNTDTQYF.

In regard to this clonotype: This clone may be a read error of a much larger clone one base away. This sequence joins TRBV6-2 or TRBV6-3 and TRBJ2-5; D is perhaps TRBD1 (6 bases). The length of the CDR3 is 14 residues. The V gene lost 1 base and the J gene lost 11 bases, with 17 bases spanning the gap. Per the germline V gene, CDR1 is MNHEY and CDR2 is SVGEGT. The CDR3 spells CASSYLGGKSEQYF. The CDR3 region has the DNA TGTGCCAGCAGTTACTTAGGGGGAAAGAGTGAGCAGTACTTC.

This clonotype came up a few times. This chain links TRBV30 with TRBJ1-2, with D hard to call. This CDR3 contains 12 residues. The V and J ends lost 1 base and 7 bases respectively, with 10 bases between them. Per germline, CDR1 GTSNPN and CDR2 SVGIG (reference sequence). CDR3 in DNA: TGTGCCTGGAGTGGAGGGAGAAGTGGCTACACCTTC. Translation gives CAWSGGRSGYTF.

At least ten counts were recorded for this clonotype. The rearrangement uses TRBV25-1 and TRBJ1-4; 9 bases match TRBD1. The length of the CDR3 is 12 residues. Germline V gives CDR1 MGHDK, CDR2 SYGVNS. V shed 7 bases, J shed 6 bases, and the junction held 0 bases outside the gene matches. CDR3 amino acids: CASNRGHEKLFF. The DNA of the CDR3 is TGTGCCAGCAACAGGGGGCATGAAAAACTGTTTTTT.

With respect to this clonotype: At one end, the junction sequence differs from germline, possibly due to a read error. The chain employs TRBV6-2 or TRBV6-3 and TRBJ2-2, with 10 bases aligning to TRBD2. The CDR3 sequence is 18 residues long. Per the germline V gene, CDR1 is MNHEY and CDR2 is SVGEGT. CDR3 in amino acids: CASRQQPGLANSTGKLFF. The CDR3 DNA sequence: TGTGCCAGCAGACAACAGCCGGGACTAGCGAATTCCACCGGGAAGCTGTTTTTT.